Below, 31 T cell receptor beta chains from the same sample are listed, as sequenced in a study of T cells expressing NK-cell markers. TCRdb re-called the 5' RACE reads; every CDR3 protein appears as one record, without DNA. The sample has some 280,000 distinct CDR3 sequences. Sequences were obtained from blood T cells: a sorted CD56 or NKG2C T cell subset, CD4+ or CD8+ T cells, or bulk PBMC T cells (not recorded which). The origin of the receptors is a man aged 18-30 years in good health.

This sequence joins TRBV5-1 and TRBJ2-3; TCRdb picks TRBD1, but there is no DNA to check that call. CDR3 size: 16 residues. Germline loops: CDR1 SGHRS, CDR2 YFSETQ. The chain's CDR3 is CASSEHYRTPTDTQYF.

V is TRBV19 and J is TRBJ2-5; TCRdb outputs TRBD2, but without DNA this stays unchecked. This CDR3 region has 16 residues. The germline V gene has CDR1 LNHDA and CDR2 SQIVND (reference sequence). The CDR3 here is CASSRGLAGLQETQYF.

The CDR3 reads CASSLGGSGDTQYF. V gene TRBV12-3 or TRBV12-4 combines with J gene TRBJ2-3. The CDR3 is 14 residues long.

This rearrangement joins TRBV7-2 to TRBJ2-7. The CDR3 is made up of 13 amino acids. Per germline, CDR1 SGHTA and CDR2 FQGNSA. CDR3 in amino acids: CASSRSRTYEQYF.

J is TRBJ1-2 and V is TRBV7-8; no DNA is available, so the TRBD1 call from TCRdb remains unchecked. In germline, CDR1 is SGHVS, CDR2 FQNEAQ. The CDR3 has 13 residues. CDR3 sequence reads: CASSPREGYGYTF.

The chain combines TRBV20-1 with TRBJ1-6; TCRdb outputs TRBD1, but without DNA this stays unchecked. Germline CDR1 DFQATT, CDR2 SNEGSKA (reference sequence). The CDR3 consists of 17 residues. CDR3 sequence reads: CSAEIDRESSYNSPLHF.

The CDR3 loop reads CASSRPGELFF. The chain recombines TRBV6-2 or TRBV6-3 with TRBJ2-2. The CDR3 sequence is 11 residues long. Per the germline V gene, CDR1 is MNHEY and CDR2 is SVGEGT.

The chain is built from TRBV6-1 and TRBJ1-1. The CDR3 is made up of 16 amino acids. Germline CDR1 MNHNS, CDR2 SASEGT. CDR3 region: CASLSGFGTKNTEAFF.

The genes are TRBV20-1 and TRBJ1-2; TCRdb gives TRBD1 as the D gene, but with no DNA this cannot be confirmed. The CDR3 runs 13 residues. The germline CDR1 and CDR2 sequences are DFQATT and SNEGSKA (reference sequence). This CDR3 is CSASLGVNYGYTF.

V is TRBV20-1 and J is TRBJ1-5; TCRdb's D gene call, TRBD1, goes unchecked for lack of DNA. Germline V CDR1 and CDR2: DFQATT, SNEGSKA (reference sequence). The CDR3 is 14 amino acids. The CDR3 is CSAHHGTGNQPQHF.

The chain links TRBV30 to TRBJ2-1; checking the TCRdb D call of TRBD2 is not possible without DNA. CDR1 GTSNPN and CDR2 SVGIG come from the germline V gene (reference sequence). The CDR3 has 14 residues. This CDR3 is CAWNTRAPYNEQFF. Variable domain in full (rest from reference TRBV30 and TRBJ2-1): SQTIHQWPATLVQPVGSPLSLECTVEGTSNPNLYWYRQAAGRGLQLLFYSVGIGQISSEVPQNLSASRPQDRQFILSSKKLLLSDSGFYLCAWNTRAPYNEQFFGPGTRLTVL.

The chain has TRBV5-5 and TRBJ2-1; without DNA, the TCRdb call of TRBD1 cannot be checked. The CDR3 consists of 15 residues. The germline V gene has CDR1 SGHKS and CDR2 YYEKEE (reference sequence). The CDR3 spells CASSLGGRDTYEQFF.

CDR3 sequence reads: CASANSYEQYF. This chain uses TRBV6-2 or TRBV6-3 with TRBJ2-7. The CDR3 has 11 amino acids. CDR1 and CDR2 from the germline V gene are MNHEY and SVGEGT.

The rearrangement uses TRBV20-1 and TRBJ2-3; TCRdb names TRBD2, which stays unverified in the absence of DNA. Germline CDR1 and CDR2: DFQATT and SNEGSKA (reference sequence). This CDR3 region has 16 residues. CDR3 region: CSARDWSGGPTDTQYF.

The V and J genes are TRBV20-1 and TRBJ2-1; TCRdb's D gene call, TRBD1, goes unchecked for lack of DNA. The CDR3 has 15 amino acids. Germline loops: CDR1 DFQATT, CDR2 SNEGSKA (reference sequence). CDR3 sequence: CSAQREPGGSREQFF.

The chain has TRBV30 and TRBJ1-3; TCRdb gives TRBD1 as the D gene, but with no DNA this cannot be confirmed. The CDR3 sequence is 16 residues long. Germline assignment: CDR1 GTSNPN and CDR2 SVGIG (reference sequence). This CDR3 is CAWSVRGGGSGNTIYF. Full variable domain (rest looked up from reference TRBV30 and TRBJ1-3): SQTIHQWPATLVQPVGSPLSLECTVEGTSNPNLYWYRQAAGRGLQLLFYSVGIGQISSEVPQNLSASRPQDRQFILSSKKLLLSDSGFYLCAWSVRGGGSGNTIYFGEGSWLTVV.

J is TRBJ1-4 and V is TRBV9. The CDR3 is 16 amino acids. Germline CDR1 is SGDLS and CDR2 is YYNGEE. This chain's CDR3 is CASSEAGTSFGEKLFF.

This chain connects TRBV5-5 to TRBJ1-2; there is no DNA to check the TCRdb D call of TRBD1. This CDR3 region has 16 residues. Germline CDR1 SGHKS, CDR2 YYEKEE (reference sequence). The CDR3 sequence is CASSFGTGGFWYGYTF.

The chain is built from TRBV7-3 and TRBJ2-1; the TCRdb D gene call, TRBD2, has no DNA to confirm it. The CDR3 sequence is 15 residues long. Germline V CDR1 and CDR2: SGHTA, FQGTGA. CDR3: CASSSSSGSVGEQFF.

The gene calls are TRBV30 and TRBJ1-4. The length of the CDR3 is 11 residues. CDR1 and CDR2 from the germline V gene are GTSNPN and SVGIG (reference sequence). The CDR3 loop reads CACRYPEKLFF.

The rearrangement uses TRBV6-1 and TRBJ2-2. The length of the CDR3 is 14 residues. Germline-derived CDR1 and CDR2 are MNHNS and SASEGT. CDR3 sequence reads: CASRPMTETGELFF.

J is TRBJ2-3 and V is TRBV28. CDR1 and CDR2 (germline): MDHEN, SYDVKM. This CDR3 comprises 15 residues. CDR3 amino acids: CASSLLEWGTDTQYF.

V and J are TRBV28 and TRBJ2-1. The length of the CDR3 is 16 residues. Per the germline V gene, CDR1 is MDHEN and CDR2 is SYDVKM. The CDR3 protein is CASSLWSGSSYNEQFF. Filled out from reference TRBV28 and TRBJ2-1, the complete variable domain reads DVKVTQSSRYLVKRTGEKVFLECVQDMDHENMFWYRQDPGLGLRLIYFSYDVKMKEKGDIPEGYSVSREKKERFSLILESASTNQTSMYLCASSLWSGSSYNEQFFGPGTRLTVL.

The gene calls are TRBV12-3 or TRBV12-4 and TRBJ1-5. The CDR3 is made up of 16 amino acids. The CDR3 spells CASSLETLISNQPQHF.

The rearrangement links TRBV5-4 to TRBJ2-7; TCRdb reports TRBD2, a call that lacks DNA to check it against. This CDR3 spans 15 amino acids. Germline CDR1 reads SGHNT; CDR2 reads YYREEE (reference sequence). The CDR3 protein is CASSKGTAEAGEQYF. Complete variable domain (other parts from reference TRBV5-4 and TRBJ2-7): ETGVTQSPTHLIKTRGQQVTLRCSSQSGHNTVSWYQQALGQGPQFIFQYYREEENGRGNFPPRFSGLQFPNYSSELNVNALELDDSALYLCASSKGTAEAGEQYFGPGTRLTVT.

The rearrangement links TRBV29-1 to TRBJ2-1; TCRdb selects TRBD2, and the lack of DNA leaves this call unchecked. The CDR3 has 15 residues. Per germline, CDR1 SQVTM and CDR2 ANQGSEA. The chain's CDR3 is CALLGLADSYNEQFF.

CDR3 residues: CASSLSGAYNEQFF. This chain links TRBV3-1 with TRBJ2-1. The length of the CDR3 is 14 residues. Germline assignment: CDR1 LGHDT and CDR2 YNNKEL (reference sequence).

The V gene is TRBV12-3 or TRBV12-4, the J gene TRBJ1-2; TCRdb outputs TRBD1, but without DNA this stays unchecked. The CDR3 is made up of 14 amino acids. The CDR3 loop reads CASSQTGSGYGYTF.

V gene TRBV29-1 combines with J gene TRBJ2-3; TCRdb's D call of TRBD1 is untestable without DNA. CDR3 length equals 14 residues. The germline CDR1 and CDR2 sequences are SQVTM and ANQGSEA. The CDR3 reads CSAVDRGSTDTQYF.

The chain joins TRBV12-3 or TRBV12-4 to TRBJ2-3; the TCRdb D gene call, TRBD1, has no DNA to confirm it. CDR3 length equals 17 residues. The CDR3 loop is CASSLRVAGAAADTQYF.

The chain recombines TRBV24-1 with TRBJ2-5. The germline CDR1 and CDR2 sequences are KGHDR and SFDVKD. The CDR3 has 15 residues. The CDR3 protein is CATSDFDSNGVTQYF.